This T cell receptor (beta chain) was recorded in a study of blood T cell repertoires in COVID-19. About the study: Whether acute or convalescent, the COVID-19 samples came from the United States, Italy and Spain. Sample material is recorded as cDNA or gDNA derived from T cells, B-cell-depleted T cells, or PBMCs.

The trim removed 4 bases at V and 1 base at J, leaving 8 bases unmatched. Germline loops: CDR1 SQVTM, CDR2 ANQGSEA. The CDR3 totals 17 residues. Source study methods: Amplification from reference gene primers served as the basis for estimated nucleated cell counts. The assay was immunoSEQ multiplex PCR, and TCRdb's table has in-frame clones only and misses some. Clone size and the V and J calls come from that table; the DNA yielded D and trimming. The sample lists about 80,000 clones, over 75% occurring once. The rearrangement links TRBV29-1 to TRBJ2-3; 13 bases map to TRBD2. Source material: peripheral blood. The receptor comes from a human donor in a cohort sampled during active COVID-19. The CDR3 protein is CSVAGLAGVFRTDTQYF. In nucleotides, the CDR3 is TGCAGCGTTGCAGGACTAGCGGGAGTCTTCCGCACAGATACGCAGTATTTT.